A selection of T cell receptor beta chains follows, all from one sample in a study of T and B cells in COVID-19 patients. TCRdb passed the multiplex PCR reads through MiXCR, listing each CDR3 protein once. The repertoire holds 15,000 or so distinct CDR3 sequences, with approximately 30% as singletons. The sequenced material came from blood. These receptors came from a human donor who had recovered from COVID-19. CDR3s include the opening cysteine and the closing phenylalanine or tryptophan. D genes are given only for firm matches. Only some rows state a clone size, as once, few, many or a class for expanded clones.

v_gene	d_gene	j_gene	abundance	CDR3aa	CDR3nt
TRBV10-3	TRBD2	TRBJ2-3	NA	CAISEGVGGEGDTQYF	TGTGCCATCAGTGAGGGGGTAGGCGGGGAGGGAGATACGCAGTATTTT
TRBV7-9	TRBD2	TRBJ2-3	few	CASTPGLAGVGDTQYF	TGTGCCAGCACCCCGGGACTAGCGGGGGTCGGAGATACGCAGTATTTT
TRBV18	TRBD1	TRBJ1-5	many	CASSATGGGSNQPQHF	TGTGCCAGCTCAGCGACAGGGGGCGGTAGCAATCAGCCCCAGCATTTT
TRBV5-6	TRBD1	TRBJ2-1	many	CASSPRDRGYNEQFF	TGTGCCAGCAGCCCCCGGGACAGGGGCTACAATGAGCAGTTCTTC
TRBV27	TRBD1	TRBJ2-7	many	CASRGQSSYEQYF	TGTGCCAGCAGGGGACAGAGCTCCTACGAGCAGTACTTC
TRBV5-6	TRBD2	TRBJ2-7	NA	CASSLLVSGACEQYF	TGTGCCAGCAGCTTGTTGGTCAGCGGGGCCTGCGAGCAGTACTTC
TRBV19	NA	TRBJ2-2	medium-sized	CASSVSVRAGTGELFF	TGTGCCAGTAGTGTCTCCGTAAGGGCGGGCACCGGGGAGCTGTTTTTT
TRBV6-4	TRBD1	TRBJ2-2	many	CASSEGQGYTGELFF	TGTGCCAGCAGTGAGGGACAGGGGTACACCGGGGAGCTGTTTTTT
TRBV11-1	NA	TRBJ2-1	medium-sized	CASTPQWEMSSYNEQFF	TGTGCCAGCACCCCCCAATGGGAAATGAGCTCCTACAATGAGCAGTTCTTC
TRBV4-3	TRBD1	TRBJ2-6	NA	CASSQERAGGAYGANVLTF	TGCGCCAGCAGCCAAGAGAGGGCAGGGGGCGCGTATGGGGCCAACGTCCTGACTTTC
TRBV5-4	TRBD2	TRBJ2-2	medium-sized	CASRVRGGTGELFF	TGTGCCAGCCGGGTGCGGGGGGGTACCGGGGAGCTGTTTTTT
TRBV4-3	TRBD2	TRBJ2-7	NA	CASSQRDRGGGYERYF	TGCGCCAGCAGCCAACGTGACCGGGGGGGCGGTTACGAGCGGTACTTC
TRBV5-1	TRBD1	TRBJ1-3	NA	CARDREGNTIYF	TGCGCCAGGGACAGGGAGGGAAACACCATATATTTT
TRBV4-3	TRBD2	TRBJ2-3	NA	CASSQELSGGEPADTQYF	TGCGCCAGCAGCCAAGAGCTTAGCGGGGGAGAACCGGCAGATACGCAGTATTTT
TRBV27	TRBD1	TRBJ1-1	NA	CASSMEQGATEAFF	TGTGCCAGCAGTATGGAACAGGGGGCCACTGAAGCTTTCTTT
TRBV19	NA	TRBJ2-1	medium-sized	CASSKAASNEQFF	TGTGCCAGTAGTAAGGCAGCTTCTAATGAGCAGTTCTTC
TRBV18	NA	TRBJ1-6	many	CASSPGLMNSPLHF	TGTGCCAGCTCACCGGGACTGATGAATTCACCCCTCCACTTT
TRBV6-1	NA	TRBJ2-7	many	CASSESGQREQYF	TGTGCCAGCAGTGAATCAGGGCAGCGCGAGCAGTACTTC